This T cell receptor (beta chain) was retrieved from a study of T cell responses to AZD1222 COVID-19 vaccine. The analysis combined second doses at about 4 or about 12 weeks. Study conclusions and caveats: Donor demographics were predominantly white British with a female majority; clonal diversity may be underestimated.

Assay: immunoSEQ multiplex PCR; the TCRdb copy retains only in-frame clones and omits some. The table includes around 150,000 clones, around 90% detected once. Comment on this clone: Its antigen is currently unknown.

Germline values: CDR1 MDHEN, CDR2 SYDVKM. The CDR3 consists of 14 residues. V gave up 6 bases and J gave up 7 bases, with 16 bases separating them. This sequence joins TRBV28 and TRBJ2-1, with D perhaps being TRBD1 or TRBD2 (5 bases each). This clonotype was obtained from an adult who received the AZD1222 COVID-19 vaccine. The material sequenced was peripheral blood, taken 28 days after the second AZD1222 dose. The CDR3 DNA sequence: TGTGCCAGCAGCTCCGGGGACCCTAGAAATGAGCAGTTCTTC. Its protein is CASSSGDPRNEQFF.